This entry describes one T cell receptor (beta chain). Its antigen is unknown. Base qualities are not recorded, but no much larger clone differs from it by a single base. This sample stems from a study of identifying expanded T cells in peripheral blood (dated by TCRdb to between 2018 and 2021). Study-wide context: Four technical replicates, made by sequencing separate aliquots from the same pool of genomic DNA, were compared pairwise. What the authors observed across the whole study: The binomial model flagged about 1.1 differentially abundant clones between technical replicates but 15 to 17 over roughly 2 weeks and approximately 18 over around 4 weeks. It was expected by the authors that biological variance in healthy repertoires might increase further over much longer intervals, such as months to years. In all healthy donors, the variance in clone template counts between samples taken approximately 15 days apart rose significantly as total template count increased. Both the number of clones called differentially abundant and the false-positive rate were significantly reduced by the beta-binomial model across all healthy-donor time intervals.

V gives up 0 bases and J gives up 0 bases, and the segment between their germline ends measures 8 bases. CDR1 and CDR2, looked up from the germline V gene, are SGHVS and FNYEAQ. Reading from cysteine to phenylalanine, the CDR3 counts 15 amino acids. Of all the DNA, just the CDR3 is kept, 45 bases in frame from base 1. No immune events, such as infections, were documented for the healthy donors during the collection period. Time-dependent variance in a beta-binomial model of T-cell clone differential abundance was calibrated using healthy-donor blood repertoires as a training cohort. The training cohort was composed of roughly ten healthy donors, 3 female and 7 male. An age range of about 29 to 65 years, with an average of around 44 years, was recorded for the donors. Whole blood was collected from each healthy donor at three time points spaced approximately 2 weeks apart and obtained from a commercial supplier. Genomic DNA was extracted from unsorted whole blood for immunosequencing.

The immunoSEQ Assay, which uses bias-controlled multiplex PCR amplification of genomic DNA, was used to profile TCRbeta CDR3 regions. Per the authors' processing: To quantify the absolute abundance of each unique TCRbeta CDR3 region, the sequences were collapsed and filtered. Two models were used to test differential abundance: a binomial model (Fisher-equivalent) and a beta-binomial model that adds time-dependent variance fitted from healthy donors. Clones with fewer than 5 combined templates were removed, and a clone was called differentially abundant if the clone's Benjamini-Hochberg FDR was below 0.01. In the beta-binomial model, variance was expressed as a function of the total template count across the two samples, in the form v = (b*log(k)+a)^2. Entries here come from immuneACCESS through TCRdb and include only in-frame sequences with V and J called. Some clones fail to appear in such tables; in the studies checked, an unresolved V gene covers under half of the shortfall, and the cause of the remainder is unknown. The V and J calls and clone size come from that table; D and trimming were worked out from the DNA. This sample has about 86,000 clones in its table, and approximately 84% of those were observed once. The ten biggest clones cover 4.5% of the sample.

The sample comprised blood. Recombination joined TRBV7-6 with TRBJ1-1; no D gene is confidently identified. The receptor was derived from a person aged 18 to 70 in good health. This receptor carries the CDR3 CASSLARAMNTEAFF. The sequenced DNA is TGTGCCAGCAGCTTAGCGCGGGCGATGAACACTGAAGCTTTCTTT.